Listed below are T cell receptor beta chains from one sample, sequenced in a study of blood T cell repertoires in COVID-19. Sequencing used immunoSEQ multiplex PCR; TCRdb keeps in-frame clones, though not all of them. There are around 240,000 clones in the sample; 85% occur only once, and around 0.97% lies in the top ten. Material for sequencing was peripheral blood. The receptors here all came from a man aged 40-50 years with acute or convalescent COVID-19. The CDR3 runs from the conserved cysteine through the conserved F or W. D genes are given only for firm matches. Some rows mark clone size as missing; the rest say once, few, many or name a class of expanded clone.

cdr3_aa: CASSDPGLAGFSYNEQFF; cdr3_nt: TGTGCCAGCAGCGACCCGGGACTAGCGGGTTTCTCCTACAATGAGCAGTTCTTC; j_call: TRBJ2-1; clone_size: few; v_call: TRBV9; d_call: TRBD2
cdr3_aa: CASSFRGSKAFF; cdr3_nt: TGTGCCAGCAGTTTTAGGGGGTCGAAAGCTTTCTTT; j_call: TRBJ1-1; clone_size: once; v_call: TRBV28; d_call: NA
cdr3_aa: CASSLGTGESQPQHF; cdr3_nt: TGTGCCAGCAGCCTTGGGACAGGGGAGTCCCAGCCCCAGCATTTT; j_call: TRBJ1-5; clone_size: few; v_call: TRBV5-5; d_call: TRBD1
cdr3_aa: CAWRTQGAGETQYF; cdr3_nt: TGTGCCTGGAGAACTCAGGGGGCCGGGGAGACCCAGTACTTC; j_call: TRBJ2-5; clone_size: NA; v_call: TRBV30; d_call: TRBD1
cdr3_aa: CASSNGDISLREQYF; cdr3_nt: TGTGCCAGCAGTAATGGGGACATCTCCTTACGGGAGCAGTACTTC; j_call: TRBJ2-7; clone_size: NA; v_call: TRBV6-5; d_call: NA
cdr3_aa: CASSPGLAGRSYEQYF; cdr3_nt: TGTGCCAGCAGTCCCGGACTAGCGGGGAGATCCTACGAGCAGTACTTC; j_call: TRBJ2-7; clone_size: NA; v_call: TRBV27; d_call: TRBD2
cdr3_aa: CASSGTESYEQYF; cdr3_nt: TGTGCCAGCAGTGGGACAGAGTCCTACGAGCAGTACTTC; j_call: TRBJ2-7; clone_size: NA; v_call: TRBV2; d_call: NA
cdr3_aa: CASSFDRGNQPQHF; cdr3_nt: TGTGCCAGCAGCTTTGACAGGGGAAATCAGCCCCAGCATTTT; j_call: TRBJ1-5; clone_size: NA; v_call: TRBV7-9; d_call: TRBD1
cdr3_aa: CASRGTGGPSDTQYF; cdr3_nt: TGTGCCAGCAGGGGGACAGGGGGACCTTCAGATACGCAGTATTTT; j_call: TRBJ2-3; clone_size: NA; v_call: TRBV25-1; d_call: TRBD1
cdr3_aa: CASTNDRGAYGYTF; cdr3_nt: TGTGCCAGCACCAACGACAGGGGGGCCTATGGCTACACCTTC; j_call: TRBJ1-2; clone_size: NA; v_call: TRBV6-5; d_call: TRBD1
cdr3_aa: CASRPQYSNQPQHF; cdr3_nt: TGTGCCAGCAGACCCCAGTATAGCAATCAGCCCCAGCATTTT; j_call: TRBJ1-5; clone_size: NA; v_call: TRBV6-5; d_call: NA
cdr3_aa: CASSLEGGNSPLHF; cdr3_nt: TGCGCCAGCAGCTTGGAGGGCGGGAATTCACCCCTCCACTTT; j_call: TRBJ1-6; clone_size: once; v_call: TRBV5-1; d_call: NA
cdr3_aa: CASSLGIGLAENNEQFF; cdr3_nt: TGTGCCAGCAGCTTAGGGATAGGACTAGCGGAAAACAATGAGCAGTTCTTC; j_call: TRBJ2-1; clone_size: NA; v_call: TRBV7-9; d_call: TRBD2
cdr3_aa: CASSFQGLSYNEQFF; cdr3_nt: TGCGCCAGCAGCTTCCAGGGCCTTTCCTACAATGAGCAGTTCTTC; j_call: TRBJ2-1; clone_size: NA; v_call: TRBV5-1; d_call: NA
cdr3_aa: CASASNSEKLFF; cdr3_nt: TGTGCCAGCGCATCCAATAGTGAAAAACTGTTTTTT; j_call: TRBJ1-4; clone_size: NA; v_call: TRBV2; d_call: NA
cdr3_aa: CASSPGTGRHNEQYF; cdr3_nt: TGTGCCAGCAGCCCCGGGACAGGGAGACACAACGAGCAGTACTTC; j_call: TRBJ2-7; clone_size: few; v_call: TRBV11-2; d_call: TRBD1
cdr3_aa: CASGFRETNYGYTF; cdr3_nt: TGCGCCAGCGGATTCAGGGAAACCAACTATGGCTACACCTTC; j_call: TRBJ1-2; clone_size: NA; v_call: TRBV4-3; d_call: NA
cdr3_aa: CASSGRQGEGNEQFF; cdr3_nt: TGTGCCAGCAGCGGGAGACAGGGGGAAGGCAATGAGCAGTTCTTC; j_call: TRBJ2-1; clone_size: NA; v_call: TRBV9; d_call: TRBD1
cdr3_aa: CASSTSGYDTQYF; cdr3_nt: TGTGCCAGCAGTACTAGCGGGTATGATACGCAGTATTTT; j_call: TRBJ2-3; clone_size: NA; v_call: TRBV12-3/TRBV12-4; d_call: TRBD2
cdr3_aa: CASSSPGQGAGANVLTF; cdr3_nt: TGTGCCAGCAGCTCACCGGGACAGGGGGCCGGGGCCAACGTCCTGACTTTC; j_call: TRBJ2-6; clone_size: NA; v_call: TRBV5-4; d_call: TRBD1
cdr3_aa: CASSLQVRRGPEAFF; cdr3_nt: TGTGCCAGCAGTCTACAGGTACGGCGAGGACCGGAAGCTTTCTTT; j_call: TRBJ1-1; clone_size: NA; v_call: TRBV28; d_call: NA
cdr3_aa: CASTWAGQGEQYF; cdr3_nt: TGTGCCAGCACTTGGGCCGGACAGGGCGAGCAGTACTTC; j_call: TRBJ2-7; clone_size: NA; v_call: TRBV2; d_call: TRBD1
cdr3_aa: CASSLTLGQGNYGYTF; cdr3_nt: TGTGCCAGCAGTTTAACCCTGGGACAGGGTAACTATGGCTACACCTTC; j_call: TRBJ1-2; clone_size: few; v_call: TRBV27; d_call: TRBD1
cdr3_aa: CASSAQGPAEVEKLFF; cdr3_nt: TGTGCCAGCAGCGCCCAAGGCCCCGCGGAGGTTGAAAAACTGTTTTTT; j_call: TRBJ1-4; clone_size: NA; v_call: TRBV9; d_call: NA
cdr3_aa: CASSAGQGRNTEAFF; cdr3_nt: TGTGCCAGCAGTGCGGGACAGGGTAGGAACACTGAAGCTTTCTTT; j_call: TRBJ1-1; clone_size: NA; v_call: TRBV6-6; d_call: TRBD1